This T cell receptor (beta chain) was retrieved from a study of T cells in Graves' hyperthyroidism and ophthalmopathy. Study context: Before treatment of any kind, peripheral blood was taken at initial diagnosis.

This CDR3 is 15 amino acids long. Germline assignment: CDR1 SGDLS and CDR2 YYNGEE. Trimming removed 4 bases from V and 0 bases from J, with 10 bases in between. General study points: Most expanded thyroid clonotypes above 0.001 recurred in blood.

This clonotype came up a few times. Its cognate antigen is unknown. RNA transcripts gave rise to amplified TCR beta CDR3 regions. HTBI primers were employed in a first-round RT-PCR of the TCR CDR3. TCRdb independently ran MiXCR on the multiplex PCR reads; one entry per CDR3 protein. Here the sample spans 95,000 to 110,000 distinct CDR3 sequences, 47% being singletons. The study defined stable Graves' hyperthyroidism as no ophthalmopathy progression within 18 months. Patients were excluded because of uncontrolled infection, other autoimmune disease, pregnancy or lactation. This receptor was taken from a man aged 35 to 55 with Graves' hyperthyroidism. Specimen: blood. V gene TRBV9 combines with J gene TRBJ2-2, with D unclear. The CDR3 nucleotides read TGTGCCAGCAGCCCCCTAGACCCGAACACCGGGGAGCTGTTTTTT. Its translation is CASSPLDPNTGELFF.